The 22 T cell receptor beta chains presented below share a single source sample, sequenced in a study of blood T cell repertoires in COVID-19. Method: immunoSEQ multiplex PCR; TCRdb's copy keeps in-frame clones and lacks some. The table has under 300,000 clones, around 83% seen once. Source material: peripheral blood. These receptors were obtained from a man between 18 and 29 years old with active or convalescent COVID-19.

This clone was found once. The V and J genes are TRBV27 and TRBJ2-5; D not certain. Trimming stripped 3 bases from V and 0 bases from J, with 11 bases between. Germline CDR1 reads MNHEY; CDR2 reads SMNVEV (reference sequence). The CDR3 has 15 amino acids. CDR3 loop: CASSFIRVYQETQYF. In nucleotides, the CDR3 is TGTGCCAGCAGTTTTATCCGGGTGTACCAAGAGACCCAGTACTTC.

This clone was observed a single time. The chain employs TRBV30 and TRBJ2-3, with 7 bases fitting TRBD1. Germline CDR1 GTSNPN, CDR2 SVGIG (reference sequence). The CDR3 loop spans 14 amino acids. V lost 0 bases to trimming and J lost 2 bases; unmatched junction nucleotides: 2. This chain's CDR3 is CAWSVQGLTDTQYF. The CDR3 DNA reads TGTGCCTGGAGTGTACAGGGGCTCACAGATACGCAGTATTTT.

The gene calls are TRBV29-1 and TRBJ2-3; TRBD1 might be the D (6 bases). The V and J ends lost 7 bases and 2 bases respectively, with 19 bases between them. The CDR3 contains 15 residues. Germline V gene sequence: CDR1 SQVTM, CDR2 ANQGSEA. The CDR3, as DNA: TGCAGCGCCCGTCCCGGGACACTGACCACAGATACGCAGTATTTT. This encodes CSARPGTLTTDTQYF.

The chain uses TRBV15 and TRBJ1-2; D remains ambiguous. The CDR3 has 14 amino acids. Trimming removed 0 bases at V and 9 bases at J, with 14 bases between. Germline assignment: CDR1 LNHNV and CDR2 YYDKDF (reference sequence). For the CDR3, the DNA is TGTGCCACCAGCAGAGATGAGTGGTCCCTGAGCTACACCTTC. Translating gives CATSRDEWSLSYTF.

The chain links TRBV30 to TRBJ1-1; possibly TRBD1 for D (5 bases). This CDR3 contains 13 residues. Germline assignment: CDR1 GTSNPN and CDR2 SVGIG (reference sequence). V lost 4 bases, J lost 3 bases, and 12 bases lay in between. For the CDR3, the DNA is TGTGCCTGGATAGCAGGGCCTTACACTGAAGCTTTCTTT. As protein: CAWIAGPYTEAFF.

The V call is TRBV24-1, the J call TRBJ1-4; a weak D match, TRBD1 (6 bases). This CDR3 contains 11 residues. The germline V gene encodes CDR1 KGHDR and CDR2 SFDVKD. Between the trimmed V and J ends, which lost 7 bases and 11 bases, there was a span of 10 bases. The CDR3 reads CATSRGGKLFF. In nucleotides, the CDR3 is TGTGCCACCAGCAGGGGCGGGAAACTGTTTTTT.

The genes are TRBV7-2 and TRBJ1-2; 8 nucleotides agree with TRBD1. V gave up 5 bases and J gave up 7 bases; unmatched junction bases: 9. The CDR3 consists of 14 residues. The germline V gene has CDR1 SGHTA and CDR2 FQGNSA. As DNA, the CDR3 is TGTGCCAGCAGCCGTAGACAGGGGTATACTGGCTACACCTTC. Its translation: CASSRRQGYTGYTF.

The gene calls are TRBV9 and TRBJ2-3; 15 nucleotides line up with TRBD2. The CDR3 consists of 21 residues. Trimming took 0 bases from V and 5 from J; bases not matched to a gene: 16. The germline V gene has CDR1 SGDLS and CDR2 YYNGEE. CDR3 bases: TGTGCCAGCAGCGTAGCCCTTACACCGGGACTAGCGGGGGGCCAGAAAGATACGCAGTATTTT. It is translated as CASSVALTPGLAGGQKDTQYF. Full variable domain (missing parts from reference TRBV9 and TRBJ2-3): DSGVTQTPKHLITATGQRVTLRCSPRSGDLSVYWYQQSLDQGLQFLIQYYNGEERAKGNILERFSAQQFPDLHSELNLSSLELGDSALYFCASSVALTPGLAGGQKDTQYFGPGTRLTVL.

The rearrangement links TRBV10-2 to TRBJ1-5, with a weak D call TRBD1 (6 bases). The CDR3 length is 14 residues. Trimming took 5 bases from V and 5 from J, leaving 13 bases between them. Germline CDR1 WSHSY, CDR2 SAAADI. The CDR3 reads CASSQDRLDQPQHF. The CDR3, as DNA: TGCGCCAGCAGTCAAGACAGGCTGGATCAGCCCCAGCATTTT.

The genes are TRBV5-1 and TRBJ2-4; 10 bases map to TRBD1. The CDR3 is made up of 17 amino acids. V dropped 4 bases and J dropped 7; count of bases not matched to a gene: 14. Per the germline V gene, CDR1 is SGHRS and CDR2 is YFSETQ. The CDR3 sequence: CASSTLSGTGVTNIQYF. The DNA of the CDR3 is TGCGCCAGCAGCACCCTCTCCGGGACAGGGGTGACCAACATTCAGTACTTC.

The rearrangement links TRBV19 to TRBJ2-5, with D perhaps TRBD2 (6 bases). Germline V gene data show CDR1 as LNHDA and CDR2 as SQIVND (reference sequence). The CDR3 spans 10 residues. In DNA, the CDR3 is TGTGGGGGACTCCAAGAGACCCAGTACTTC. Translation gives CGGLQETQYF.

The chain carries TRBV11-3 and TRBJ2-2; 11 bases line up with TRBD2. The length of the CDR3 is 15 residues. The V segment lost 8 bases and the J segment 6 bases; nucleotides outside the gene matches: 8. Germline V gene lookup returns CDR1 SGHNT and CDR2 YENEEA. This CDR3 is CASSPLAGVSGELFF. CDR3 DNA: TGTGCCAGCTCTCCACTAGCGGGAGTGTCCGGGGAGCTGTTTTTT.

V is TRBV4-3 and J is TRBJ2-1, with 9 bases lining up with TRBD2. V was pared by 4 bases and J by 8 bases, with 9 bases of the junction left unmatched. The CDR3 is 15 amino acids. Germline CDR1 and CDR2: LGHNA and YSLEER. CDR3 sequence: CASSPFSGSEHEQFF. CDR3 in DNA: TGCGCCAGCAGCCCCTTTAGCGGGAGTGAGCATGAGCAGTTCTTC.

This clone showed up just once. The chain couples TRBV6-5 to TRBJ2-7; 7 bases agree with TRBD2. CDR3 length equals 15 residues. After removal of 0 bases from V and 3 bases from J, the junction contained 5 bases not matched to a gene. Germline CDR1 and CDR2: MNHEY and SVGAGI. The CDR3 region is CASSYSGTNNYEQYF. The CDR3 DNA is TGTGCCAGCAGTTACTCCGGGACTAACAACTACGAGCAGTACTTC.

This clone was observed a single time. A read error may produce the germline difference seen at one junction end. The genes are TRBV9 and TRBJ2-1; 8 nucleotides agree with TRBD2. This CDR3 region has 16 residues. CDR1 and CDR2 (germline): SGDLS, YYNGEE. The CDR3 loop is CASSVAAGGSFNEQFF. The CDR3 DNA reads TGTGCCAGCAGCGTAGCCGCGGGAGGATCCTTCAATGAGCAGTTCTTC.

This sequence joins TRBV5-4 and TRBJ1-2; 8 bases map to TRBD1. Germline V gene sequence: CDR1 SGHNT, CDR2 YYREEE (reference sequence). CDR3 length equals 15 residues. With 3 bases clipped from V and 0 bases from J, the junction kept 4 bases outside the gene matches. For the CDR3, the DNA is TGTGCCAGCAGCTGGGGGACAGGAGCTAACTATGGCTACACCTTC. This translates into CASSWGTGANYGYTF.

This clone was seen a few times. This chain joins TRBV2 and TRBJ2-3; TRBD2 is a possible D gene (6 bases). The V end lost 10 bases, the J end lost 6 bases, and 14 bases lay between the germline ends. Germline CDR1 reads SNHLY; CDR2 reads FYNNEI. CDR3 length equals 12 residues. The CDR3 reads CAIRISGDTQYF. As DNA, the CDR3 is TGTGCCATCAGGATTAGCGGTGATACGCAGTATTTT. The full variable domain, in which reference TRBV2 and TRBJ2-3 provide the parts outside the CDR3, is EPEVTQTPSHQVTQMGQEVILRCVPISNHLYFYWYRQILGQKVEFLVSFYNNEISEKSEIFDDQFSVERPDGSNFTLKIRSTKLEDSAMYFCAIRISGDTQYFGPGTRLTVL.

The chain employs TRBV12-5 and TRBJ2-1; 8 bases line up with TRBD2. Trimming took 6 bases from V and 7 from J; bases not matched to a gene: 2. The CDR3 is made up of 12 amino acids. The germline V gene has CDR1 LGHNT and CDR2 FRNRAP. The CDR3, as DNA: TGTGCTAGTGGACGGGGGGGTAATGAGCAGTTCTTC. It yields the protein CASGRGGNEQFF. The variable domain in full, with the rest retrieved from reference TRBV12-5 and TRBJ2-1, is DARVTQTPRHKVTEMGQEVTMRCQPILGHNTVFWYRQTMMQGLELLAYFRNRAPLDDSGMPKDRFSAEMPDATLATLKIQPSEPRDSAVYFCASGRGGNEQFFGPGTRLTVL.

The chain links TRBV4-3 to TRBJ1-5; D is uncertain. Per germline, CDR1 LGHNA and CDR2 YSLEER. The CDR3 consists of 14 residues. Trimming pared 1 base from V and 4 bases from J, leaving 8 bases between. CDR3 region: CASSQGPTNQPQHF. CDR3 nucleotide sequence: TGCGCCAGCAGCCAAGGCCCCACTAATCAGCCCCAGCATTTT.

The chain employs TRBV6-1 and TRBJ1-5, with D possibly matching TRBD1 (5 bases). Germline lookup yields CDR1 MNHNS and CDR2 SASEGT. Trimming took 3 bases from V and 7 from J, leaving 13 bases between them. The CDR3 runs to 14 residues. CDR3 nucleotide sequence: TGTGCCAGCAGTGAGGGGAGGGGAGAACAGCCCCAGCATTTT. Translated, it gives CASSEGRGEQPQHF.

This chain connects TRBV4-1 to TRBJ2-1; 7 bases align to TRBD1. Germline CDR1 is MGHRA and CDR2 is YSYEKL. The CDR3 is 17 amino acids. V shed 4 bases and J 8 bases; nucleotides not matched to a gene: 17. CDR3 in DNA: TGCGCCAGCAGCCGTGGGGGACAGCAACCTTTCACCTATGAGCAGTTCTTC. Translation gives CASSRGGQQPFTYEQFF.

The genes are TRBV28 and TRBJ2-2; D gene ambiguous. V was trimmed by 3 bases and J by 0 bases, leaving 8 bases between them. Germline CDR1 reads MDHEN; CDR2 reads SYDVKM. The CDR3 extends over 15 amino acids. This CDR3 reads CASSLLATNTGELFF. For the CDR3, the DNA is TGTGCCAGCAGTTTGTTGGCCACGAACACCGGGGAGCTGTTTTTT. Full variable domain (rest looked up from reference TRBV28 and TRBJ2-2): DVKVTQSSRYLVKRTGEKVFLECVQDMDHENMFWYRQDPGLGLRLIYFSYDVKMKEKGDIPEGYSVSREKKERFSLILESASTNQTSMYLCASSLLATNTGELFFGEGSRLTVL.